One and the same sample provided the 30 T cell receptor beta chains below, sequenced in a study of blood T cell repertoires in COVID-19. TCRdb keeps only in-frame clones here, not all; method: immunoSEQ multiplex PCR. The sample shows about 110,000 clones, over 75% of them seen only once. Sequencing was performed on peripheral blood. These receptor sequences come from a human donor in a cohort sampled during active COVID-19.

The rearrangement uses TRBV18 and TRBJ2-3; 7 bases match TRBD1. With V trimmed by 8 bases and J by 7 bases, 15 bases remained unmatched. Germline V gene lookup returns CDR1 KGHSH and CDR2 LQKENI. The CDR3 totals 15 residues. The CDR3 here is CASDTGTAHSNTQYF. As DNA, the CDR3 is TGTGCCAGCGACACCGGGACAGCGCATTCAAATACGCAGTATTTT.

The count of this clone is one. One end of the junction does not line up with germline, which may come from a read error. The chain joins TRBV7-7 to TRBJ2-1, with TRBD2 matching 9 bases. From germline, CDR1 is SSHAT and CDR2 FNYEAQ (reference sequence). The CDR3 length is 17 residues. CDR3 amino acids: CASSPTALAGARNEQFF. As DNA, the CDR3 is TGTGCTAGCAGCCCAACCGCCTTAGCGGGAGCTAGGAATGAGCAGTTCTTC.

The V call is TRBV5-1, the J call TRBJ1-5; TRBD1 matches at 9 bases. CDR1 and CDR2 (germline): SGHRS, YFSETQ. The junction had 8 bases not matched to a gene; V was cut back by 4 bases and J by 6 bases. This CDR3 has 15 residues. Here the CDR3 reads CASSPTGTGTQPQHF. CDR3 coding DNA: TGCGCCAGCAGCCCGACCGGGACAGGGACTCAGCCCCAGCATTTT.

This clone was observed once. This chain links TRBV16 with TRBJ2-7; the match to TRBD1 covers 10 bases. V trimming: 3 bases; J trimming: 5 bases; junction bases outside the gene matches: 7. CDR1 KGHSY and CDR2 FQNENV come from the germline V gene. This CDR3 is built from 15 residues. CDR3 protein: CASSQWTGGRDEQYF. The CDR3 DNA is TGTGCCAGCAGCCAGTGGACAGGGGGGAGGGACGAGCAGTACTTC. Full variable domain (outside the CDR3, taken from reference TRBV16 and TRBJ2-7): GEEVAQTPKHLVRGEGQKAKLYCAPIKGHSYVFWYQQVLKNEFKFLISFQNENVFDETGMPKERFSAKCLPNSPCSLEIQATKLEDSAVYFCASSQWTGGRDEQYFGPGTRLTVT.

This clone was recorded once. The chain has TRBV7-2 and TRBJ2-2; 11 bases fit TRBD2. Trimming removed 2 bases from V and 3 bases from J; junction bases left unmatched: 2. Germline-derived CDR1 and CDR2 are SGHTA and FQGNSA. The CDR3 is 16 residues long. CDR3 sequence reads: CASSLLAGGYTGELFF. The CDR3 DNA reads as TGTGCCAGCAGCTTACTAGCGGGAGGCTACACCGGGGAGCTGTTTTTT.

This chain links TRBV4-2 with TRBJ2-1; 16 positions agree with TRBD2. The V and J ends lost 4 bases and 6 bases, in that order; junction bases with no gene match: 3. The CDR3 runs 16 residues. The V gene's germline CDR1 is LGHNA and CDR2 YNFKEQ. In DNA form, the CDR3 reads TGTGCCAGCAGCCGGGGGACTAGCGGGAGGGGCAATGAGCAGTTCTTC. Its translation is CASSRGTSGRGNEQFF.

V is TRBV3-1 (or the pseudogene TRBV3-2) and J is TRBJ2-3; 13 bases align to TRBD2. This CDR3 contains 18 residues. Germline loops: CDR1 LGHDT, CDR2 YNNKEL (reference sequence). V shed 0 bases, J shed 2 bases, and the junction held 5 bases outside the gene matches. In nucleotides, the CDR3 is TGTGCCAGCAGCCAAGAGGAGGGACTAGCGGGGAACACAGATACGCAGTATTTT. Translating it yields CASSQEEGLAGNTDTQYF.

This chain connects TRBV27 to TRBJ2-3; D not resolved. The CDR3 consists of 16 residues. Germline V lookup: CDR1 MNHEY, CDR2 SMNVEV (reference sequence). Trimming pared 7 bases from V and 0 bases from J, leaving 17 bases between. CDR3 amino acids: CASNLGGEVSTDTQYF. CDR3 DNA sequence: TGTGCCAGCAACCTCGGCGGAGAGGTGAGCACAGATACGCAGTATTTT.

This clone was seen just once. The junction departs from the called germline gene at one end, perhaps through a read error. The chain is built from TRBV4-1 and TRBJ2-1; 8 positions agree with TRBD2. This CDR3 region has 17 residues. Germline lookup yields CDR1 MGHRA and CDR2 YSYEKL. CDR3 sequence: CASSQDLTGRAYYEQFF. CDR3 nucleotide sequence: TGCGCCAGCAGCCAAGATCTGACCGGGAGGGCCTACTATGAGCAGTTCTTC.

The V call is TRBV5-1, the J call TRBJ1-2, with 7 bases matching TRBD1. Germline trimming cut 0 bases from V and 11 bases from J; bases unmatched to any gene: 7. Germline loops: CDR1 SGHRS, CDR2 YFSETQ. CDR3 length: 13 amino acids. The CDR3 DNA sequence: TGCGCCAGCAGCTTGGAGGTTCAGGGGGGATACACCTTC. Translating it yields CASSLEVQGGYTF.

The rearrangement links TRBV10-3 to TRBJ1-1, with 10 nucleotides matching TRBD1. Losses at the gene ends were 10 bases for V and 4 bases for J; bases not matched to a gene: 6. The CDR3 spans 13 residues. The germline gives CDR1 ENHRY, CDR2 SYGVKD. The CDR3 coding sequence is TGTGCCACGAGGACAGGGGGAAGCACTGAAGCTTTCTTT. This translates into CATRTGGSTEAFF.

V gene TRBV28 combines with J gene TRBJ1-2; a possible D gene is TRBD1 (6 bases). Trimming took 9 bases from V and 2 from J, leaving 10 bases between them. The CDR3 extends over 12 amino acids. Looked up from germline, CDR1 is MDHEN and CDR2 is SYDVKM. CDR3 nucleotide sequence: TGTGCCAGTCGGACAGCCAACTATGGCTACACCTTC. Amino acids: CASRTANYGYTF.

Points on this clone: In the same sample, other DNA sequences code for this CDR3. CDR3 in DNA: TGCGCCAGCAGCTTGGGCGGGGGTTATGGCTACACCTTC. Translated: CASSLGGGYGYTF. This chain links TRBV5-1 with TRBJ1-2; D may be TRBD1 (5 bases). V was cut by 0 bases and J by 5 bases, with 8 bases left in between. Germline CDR1 reads SGHRS; CDR2 reads YFSETQ. The CDR3 has 13 amino acids.

This sequence joins TRBV27 and TRBJ2-1; TRBD2 might be the D (5 bases). Per germline, CDR1 MNHEY and CDR2 SMNVEV (reference sequence). The CDR3 totals 14 residues. V was cut by 1 base and J by 4 bases, with 8 bases left in between. The CDR3 region has the DNA TGTGCCAGCAGTTTATTCTCGGGGTACAATGAGCAGTTCTTC. Protein product: CASSLFSGYNEQFF.

The chain employs TRBV7-6 and TRBJ2-7, with no clear D. Trimming took 1 base from V and 6 from J, leaving 16 bases between them. The CDR3 spans 15 residues. Germline V gives CDR1 SGHVS, CDR2 FNYEAQ. CDR3 coding DNA: TGTGCCAGCAGCTTAGATGGTGGCGGCGGCTTCGAGCAGTACTTC. Its protein product is CASSLDGGGGFEQYF.

The chain couples TRBV6-5 to TRBJ2-1, with 9 bases matching TRBD1. Germline CDR1 MNHEY, CDR2 SVGAGI. The CDR3 runs to 15 residues. J gave up 3 bases and V 2 bases, and 2 bases lay outside the gene matches. The CDR3 region is CASSYRDRVYNEQFF. In DNA, the CDR3 is TGTGCCAGCAGTTACCGGGACAGGGTCTACAATGAGCAGTTCTTC.

The chain links TRBV18 to TRBJ2-5; D unresolved. The CDR3 sequence is 12 residues long. V lost 6 bases, J lost 5 bases, and 10 bases lay in between. In germline, CDR1 is KGHSH, CDR2 LQKENI. The CDR3 reads CASSLLEETQYF. CDR3 DNA sequence: TGTGCCAGCTCCTTGCTCGAGGAGACCCAGTACTTC. Variable domain in full (rest from reference TRBV18 and TRBJ2-5): NAGVMQNPRHLVRRRGQEARLRCSPMKGHSHVYWYRQLPEEGLKFMVYLQKENIIDESGMPKERFSAEFPKEGPSILRIQQVVRGDSAAYFCASSLLEETQYFGPGTRLLVL.

The chain carries TRBV4-1 and TRBJ2-5; the D gene is possibly TRBD1 (6 bases). The CDR3 loop spans 14 amino acids. Trimming cost V 2 bases and J 5 bases, with 12 bases left between them. Per germline, CDR1 MGHRA and CDR2 YSYEKL. The CDR3 protein is CASSQSGERETQYF. Here the CDR3 DNA reads TGCGCCAGCAGCCAATCAGGGGAACGGGAGACCCAGTACTTC.

CDR3 bases: TGTGCCAGCAGCGTAAGCTTGCGACAGGGAACTCTCCACTTT. It is translated as CASSVSLRQGTLHF. This chain links TRBV9 with TRBJ1-6, with 7 bases aligning to TRBD1. V dropped 1 base and J dropped 16; count of bases not matched to a gene: 11. The length of the CDR3 is 14 residues. The V gene's germline CDR1 is SGDLS and CDR2 YYNGEE.

The genes are TRBV6-6 and TRBJ1-6, with 7 bases matching TRBD1. Trimming cost V 6 bases and J 7 bases; bases outside gene matches: 9. CDR1 is MNHNY, CDR2 SVGAGI, per germline (reference sequence). CDR3 length: 15 residues. The CDR3 region has the DNA TGTGCCAGCAGCCCCCGGGACAGTTACAATTCACCCCTCCACTTT. Its translation is CASSPRDSYNSPLHF.

CDR3 residues: CASSPGTGLVEQYF. The CDR3 nucleotides read TGTGCCAGCAGTCCCGGGACAGGGCTTGTTGAGCAGTACTTC. This rearrangement joins TRBV6-2 or TRBV6-3 to TRBJ2-7; 9 bases are shared with TRBD1. In germline, CDR1 is MNHEY, CDR2 SVGEGT. The CDR3 has 14 residues. The V and J ends lost 5 bases and 7 bases, in that order; junction bases with no gene match: 9.

The J gene is TRBJ1-4, the V gene TRBV15; 7 nucleotides line up with TRBD1. Unmatched junction bases numbered 4, after V lost 0 bases and J lost 3 bases. Germline V gene sequence: CDR1 LNHNV, CDR2 YYDKDF (reference sequence). The length of the CDR3 is 16 residues. CDR3 residues: CATSRDFGQANEKLFF. The CDR3 DNA follows: TGTGCCACCAGCAGAGACTTTGGACAGGCTAATGAAAAACTGTTTTTT.

This rearrangement joins TRBV27 to TRBJ1-4, with TRBD1 matching 9 bases. Trimming removed 5 bases from V and 10 bases from J; junction bases left unmatched: 8. CDR3 length: 14 amino acids. Per the germline V gene, CDR1 is MNHEY and CDR2 is SMNVEV (reference sequence). CDR3 coding DNA: TGTGCCAGCAGTCTACAGGGGGCAGGCGGAAAACTGTTTTTT. Translating gives CASSLQGAGGKLFF.

The genes are TRBV25-1 and TRBJ2-5; 10 bases fit TRBD2. Trimming removed 10 bases from V and 3 bases from J; junction bases left unmatched: 8. The germline V gene encodes CDR1 MGHDK and CDR2 SYGVNS. This CDR3 has 14 amino acids. The CDR3 loop reads CAMGPAGGKETQYF. As DNA, the CDR3 is TGTGCCATGGGGCCAGCGGGAGGGAAAGAGACCCAGTACTTC.

The J gene is TRBJ2-7, the V gene TRBV4-1; D might be TRBD2 (7 bases). Trimming left V 3 bases short and J 3 bases short, with 18 bases between. The CDR3 has 16 amino acids. Germline V CDR1 and CDR2: MGHRA, YSYEKL. Written as DNA, the CDR3 is TGCGCCAGCAGCCACGGGGGCCGGACGGGGGGCTACGAGCAGTACTTC. Translating it yields CASSHGGRTGGYEQYF.

The genes are TRBV13 and TRBJ1-1; no firm D call. The V end lost 5 bases, the J end lost 1 base, and 8 bases lay between the germline ends. CDR1 is PRHDT and CDR2 is FYEKMQ in the germline V gene (reference sequence). The CDR3 is made up of 13 amino acids. The CDR3, as DNA: TGTGCCAGCAGCGTCAGTCAGAACACTGAAGCTTTCTTT. The encoded protein is CASSVSQNTEAFF. The complete variable domain, with remaining parts taken from reference TRBV13 and TRBJ1-1, reads AAGVIQSPRHLIKEKRETATLKCYPIPRHDTVYWYQQGPGQDPQFLISFYEKMQSDKGSIPDRFSAQQFSDYHSELNMSSLELGDSALYFCASSVSQNTEAFFGQGTRLTVV.

The chain recombines TRBV7-6 with TRBJ2-7; D perhaps matches TRBD1 (6 bases). The V end lost 1 base, the J end lost 5 bases, and 6 bases lay between the germline ends. CDR1 and CDR2 (germline): SGHVS, FNYEAQ. The CDR3 loop spans 12 amino acids. This CDR3 is CASSLGGHEQYF. The DNA of the CDR3 is TGTGCCAGCAGCTTAGGGGGGCACGAGCAGTACTTC.

CDR3 residues: CASNPQGADSGNTIYF. The CDR3, as DNA: TGCGCCAGCAACCCACAGGGGGCCGACTCTGGAAACACCATATATTTT. The chain employs TRBV5-1 and TRBJ1-3, with TRBD1 identical over 9 bases. Germline CDR1 SGHRS, CDR2 YFSETQ. The CDR3 contains 16 residues. J lost 0 bases, V lost 6 bases, and 7 bases had no gene match.

The chain employs TRBV7-8 and TRBJ2-7; possible D gene TRBD2, 5 bases. The CDR3 consists of 18 residues. V gave up 2 bases and J gave up 1 base, with 21 bases separating them. Germline lookup yields CDR1 SGHVS and CDR2 FQNEAQ. CDR3 sequence: CASSLSTDSETLSYEQYF. The CDR3 DNA reads TGTGCCAGCAGCTTAAGTACGGACTCCGAAACCCTATCCTACGAGCAGTACTTC.

The chain carries TRBV19 and TRBJ2-7, with 7 bases lining up with TRBD2. The CDR3 has 14 residues. V gave up 3 bases and J gave up 1 base; unmatched junction bases: 3. The germline V gene encodes CDR1 LNHDA and CDR2 SQIVND (reference sequence). DNA for the CDR3: TGTGCCAGTAGTATGGGGGGGATGTCCTACGAGCAGTACTTC. This encodes CASSMGGMSYEQYF.